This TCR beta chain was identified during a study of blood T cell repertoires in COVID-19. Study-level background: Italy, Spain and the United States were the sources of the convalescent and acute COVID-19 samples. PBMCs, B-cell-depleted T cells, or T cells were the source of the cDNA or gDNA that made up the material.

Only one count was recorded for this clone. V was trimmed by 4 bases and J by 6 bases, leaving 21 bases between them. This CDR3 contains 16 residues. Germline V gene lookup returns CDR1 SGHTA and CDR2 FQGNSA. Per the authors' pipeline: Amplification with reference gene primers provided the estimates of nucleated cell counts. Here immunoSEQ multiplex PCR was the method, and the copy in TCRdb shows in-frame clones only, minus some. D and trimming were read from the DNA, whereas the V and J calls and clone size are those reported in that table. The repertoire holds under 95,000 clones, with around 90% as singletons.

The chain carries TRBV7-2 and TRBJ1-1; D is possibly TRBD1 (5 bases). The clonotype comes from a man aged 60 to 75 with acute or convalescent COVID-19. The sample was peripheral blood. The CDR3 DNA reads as TGTGCCAGCAGCTATCCGGGAGCCGACTTAGGGGCTGAAGCTTTCTTT. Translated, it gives CASSYPGADLGAEAFF.